The 32 T cell receptor beta chains presented below share a single source sample, sequenced in a study of graft-versus-host responses after intestinal transplantation. Sequencing was performed with immunoSEQ multiplex PCR; in TCRdb, only in-frame clones are kept and a portion is missing. Of 12,000 to 15,000 clones in the sample, 25% to 30% were seen once. The specimen comprised alloreactive CD4+ T cells from a mixed lymphocyte reaction culture, sampled before intestinal transplant. Documented subset: CFSE-low proliferating T cells sorted from roughly 6-day pre-transplant mixed lymphocyte reaction (GvH or HvG direction). The source is a human patient who received an intestinal transplant.

The rearrangement links TRBV4-1 to TRBJ1-3; TRBD1 matches at 7 bases. The germline V gene encodes CDR1 MGHRA and CDR2 YSYEKL. The CDR3 is made up of 18 amino acids. Germline trimming cut 1 base from V and 0 bases from J; bases unmatched to any gene: 9. The DNA for the CDR3 is TGCGCCAGCAGCCAAGGTGCGGGACAGCTCTTCTCTGGAAACACCATATATTTT. Residues: CASSQGAGQLFSGNTIYF.

The V and J genes are TRBV5-4 and TRBJ1-1; D remains ambiguous. This CDR3 region has 14 residues. Trimming shortened V by 2 bases and J by 1 base, and 9 bases separated the two germline ends. Looked up from germline, CDR1 is SGHNT and CDR2 is YYREEE (reference sequence). As DNA, the CDR3 is TGTGCCAGCAGCTTCAGGACGGCGAACACTGAAGCTTTCTTT. It translates to CASSFRTANTEAFF.

This chain's CDR3 is CASRRGRETQYF. CDR3 DNA sequence: TGTGCCAGCAGACGGGGCCGGGAGACCCAGTACTTC. J is TRBJ2-5 and V is TRBV6-6; D is perhaps TRBD1 or TRBD2 (5 bases each). This CDR3 has 12 residues. Trimming pared 6 bases from V and 5 bases from J, leaving 10 bases between. Germline assignment: CDR1 MNHNY and CDR2 SVGAGI (reference sequence).

This clone was detected only a few times. The chain is built from TRBV11-3 and TRBJ2-1; 13 bases map to TRBD2. J gave up 6 bases and V 8 bases, and 7 bases lay outside the gene matches. Looked up from germline, CDR1 is SGHNT and CDR2 is YENEEA. The CDR3 consists of 15 residues. CDR3 in DNA: TGTGCCAGCGAGGGACTAGCGGGAATCGGCAATGAGCAGTTCTTC. Amino acids: CASEGLAGIGNEQFF.

About this clone: At one of its ends the junction is not consistent with the germline gene, which may arise from a read error. J is TRBJ1-2 and V is TRBV7-2; TRBD1 matches at 7 bases. The length of the CDR3 is 15 residues. The V gene's germline CDR1 is SGHTA and CDR2 FQGNSA. CDR3 coding DNA: TGTGCCAACAGCTTCACCGGGACAGCAAACTATGGCTACACCTTC. This gives the protein CANSFTGTANYGYTF.

This clone was detected a few times. CDR3 residues: CASSLALRGGDTQYF. Written as DNA, the CDR3 is TGTGCCAGCAGCTTGGCCCTCAGGGGGGGAGATACGCAGTATTTT. This sequence joins TRBV5-4 and TRBJ2-3, with D perhaps being TRBD1 or TRBD2 (7 bases each). Germline V gives CDR1 SGHNT, CDR2 YYREEE (reference sequence). The CDR3 is 15 residues long. V shed 0 bases and J shed 5 bases, with 13 bases lying between them.

The chain employs TRBV5-5 and TRBJ2-5; no firm D call. The CDR3 runs to 12 residues. CDR1 is SGHKS, CDR2 YYEKEE, per germline (reference sequence). Trimming stripped 0 bases from V and 4 bases from J, with 4 bases between. CDR3 DNA sequence: TGTGCCAGCAGCTTGGCCCCAGAGACCCAGTACTTC. Its protein is CASSLAPETQYF.

The rearrangement links TRBV7-2 to TRBJ1-2; D unresolved. Germline loops: CDR1 SGHTA, CDR2 FQGNSA. This CDR3 spans 14 amino acids. The germline V and J ends were trimmed by 5 bases and 8 bases, with 18 bases remaining between them. CDR3 DNA sequence: TGTGCCAGCAGCCTAGGGTTGCTAGGTAGCGGCTACACCTTC. This translates into CASSLGLLGSGYTF.

The J gene is TRBJ1-2, the V gene TRBV7-2; D is undetermined. Trimming pared 3 bases from V and 2 bases from J, leaving 7 bases between. The CDR3 sequence is 13 residues long. Germline CDR1 and CDR2: SGHTA and FQGNSA. Here the CDR3 reads CASSLGGNYGYTF. CDR3 in DNA: TGTGCCAGCAGCTTGGGAGGGAACTATGGCTACACCTTC. The complete variable domain, with remaining parts taken from reference TRBV7-2 and TRBJ1-2, reads GAGVSQSPSNKVTEKGKDVELRCDPISGHTALYWYRQSLGQGLEFLIYFQGNSAPDKSGLPSDRFSAERTGGSVSTLTIQRTQQEDSAVYLCASSLGGNYGYTFGSGTRLTVV.

This chain joins TRBV7-4 and TRBJ2-7; 10 bases align to TRBD2. V was pared by 5 bases and J by 0 bases, with 7 bases of the junction left unmatched. This CDR3 spans 16 amino acids. Germline values: CDR1 SGHVT, CDR2 SQSDAQ. The CDR3 loop is CASSRRLAGSSYEQYF. In DNA form, the CDR3 reads TGTGCCAGCAGCCGCCGACTAGCGGGTAGCTCCTACGAGCAGTACTTC.

This clone has more than one count but fewer than ten. The rearrangement joins TRBV6-5 to TRBJ1-5; no clear D gene. CDR1 MNHEY and CDR2 SVGAGI come from the germline V gene. V was trimmed by 2 bases and J by 4 bases, leaving 12 bases between them. The CDR3 spans 15 residues. The CDR3 DNA follows: TGTGCCAGCAGTTACGAGGTTATTGGGAATCAGCCCCAGCATTTT. This codes for CASSYEVIGNQPQHF.

The chain couples TRBV20-1 to TRBJ1-1; D is unresolved. V was clipped by 5 bases and J by 2 bases, with 6 bases between them. The CDR3 length is 11 residues. Germline lookup yields CDR1 DFQATT and CDR2 SNEGSKA (reference sequence). The chain's CDR3 is CSAGRNTEAFF. The DNA for the CDR3 is TGCAGTGCTGGAAGAAACACTGAAGCTTTCTTT.

The chain couples TRBV7-3 to TRBJ1-2; no definite D call. Germline V gene data show CDR1 as SGHTA and CDR2 as FQGTGA. Trimming cost V 2 bases and J 8 bases, with 15 bases left between them. This CDR3 is built from 14 residues. The CDR3 reads CASSLAKGWRGYTF. CDR3 sequence (DNA): TGTGCCAGCAGCTTAGCGAAAGGGTGGAGAGGCTACACCTTC.

Only a few counts were recorded for this clone. The genes are TRBV6-6 and TRBJ2-2, with D perhaps TRBD1 (5 bases). Germline CDR1 reads MNHNY; CDR2 reads SVGAGI (reference sequence). There are 14 residues in the CDR3. Trimming cost V 7 bases and J 2 bases, with 11 bases left between them. CDR3 coding DNA: TGTGCCAGCACGAAACAGGTTAACACCGGGGAGCTGTTTTTT. The encoded protein is CASTKQVNTGELFF.

The rearrangement uses TRBV5-6 and TRBJ2-7, with TRBD2 identical over 7 bases. The CDR3 covers 16 residues. The germline gives CDR1 SGHDT, CDR2 YYEEEE. V was pared by 4 bases and J by 3 bases, with 13 bases of the junction left unmatched. CDR3 bases: TGTGCCAGCAGCGACTTATCCGGGACTACCCACTACGAGCAGTACTTC. It encodes CASSDLSGTTHYEQYF.

This clone was observed a few times. The chain carries TRBV7-6 and TRBJ1-3, with D uncertain. V was cut by 5 bases and J by 0 bases, with 8 bases left in between. Germline loops: CDR1 SGHVS, CDR2 FNYEAQ. This CDR3 spans 14 amino acids. CDR3 sequence (DNA): TGTGCCAGCAGCGCCTCCGACTCTGGAAACACCATATATTTT. It encodes CASSASDSGNTIYF.

The sample holds a few counts of this clone. The chain combines TRBV30 with TRBJ1-3; no definite D call. The CDR3 is 14 residues long. Germline CDR1 is GTSNPN and CDR2 is SVGIG (reference sequence). The V end lost 0 bases, the J end lost 2 bases, and 8 bases lay between the germline ends. In DNA, the CDR3 is TGTGCCTGGAGTGTACTCAACCCTGGAAACACCATATATTTT. Translation gives CAWSVLNPGNTIYF.

This clone was picked up a small number of times. J is TRBJ2-4 and V is TRBV5-4; D is perhaps TRBD1 or TRBD2 (6 bases each). The CDR3 is made up of 13 amino acids. V shed 2 bases and J shed 8 bases, with 11 bases lying between them. Germline V gene sequence: CDR1 SGHNT, CDR2 YYREEE (reference sequence). CDR3 nucleotides: TGTGCCAGCAGCTTCAACAGGGAGGACATTCAGTACTTC. It translates to CASSFNREDIQYF.

There are a few counts of this clone. J is TRBJ1-2 and V is TRBV7-9; D possibly corresponds to TRBD1 (6 bases). The CDR3 consists of 14 residues. Looked up from germline, CDR1 is SEHNR and CDR2 is FQNEAQ (reference sequence). Trimming took 5 bases from V and 8 from J, leaving 18 bases between them. The CDR3 is CASSVLSGGLGYTF. The CDR3 DNA follows: TGTGCCAGCAGCGTATTATCTGGGGGGCTAGGCTACACCTTC.

The chain carries TRBV7-9 and TRBJ2-3; a weak D match, TRBD2 (5 bases). The V gene's germline CDR1 is SEHNR and CDR2 FQNEAQ (reference sequence). V lost 0 bases, J lost 3 bases, and 13 bases lay in between. CDR3 length: 16 amino acids. The CDR3 region is CASSLAERGYTDTQYF. The CDR3 bases are TGTGCCAGCAGCTTAGCGGAGCGAGGGTATACAGATACGCAGTATTTT.

The chain carries TRBV11-2 and TRBJ1-2; D remains ambiguous. Germline V gene lookup returns CDR1 SGHAT and CDR2 FQNNGV. Trimming took 5 bases from V and 4 from J, leaving 23 bases between them. CDR3 size: 17 residues. CDR3 sequence: CASSADKASRKTYGYTF. CDR3 nucleotides: TGTGCCAGCAGCGCCGATAAAGCAAGCAGAAAGACCTATGGCTACACCTTC. The variable domain in full, with the rest retrieved from reference TRBV11-2 and TRBJ1-2, is EAGVAQSPRYKIIEKRQSVAFWCNPISGHATLYWYQQILGQGPKLLIQFQNNGVVDDSQLPKDRFSAERLKGVDSTLKIQPAKLEDSAVYLCASSADKASRKTYGYTFGSGTRLTVV.

J is TRBJ2-4 and V is TRBV7-9, with 10 bases identical to TRBD1. The trim removed 5 bases at V and 8 bases at J, leaving 3 bases unmatched. The CDR3 runs 13 residues. Germline CDR1 reads SEHNR; CDR2 reads FQNEAQ (reference sequence). CDR3 protein: CASSRGQGDIQYF. The CDR3 coding sequence is TGTGCCAGCAGCCGAGGACAGGGGGACATTCAGTACTTC.

As DNA, the CDR3 is TGTGCCAGTAGTATACGGACAGGGTTTGCCGAGCAGTACTTC. Translation gives CASSIRTGFAEQYF. The chain couples TRBV19 to TRBJ2-7; 8 bases are a match to TRBD1. CDR1 LNHDA and CDR2 SQIVND come from the germline V gene (reference sequence). J gave up 6 bases and V 2 bases, and 6 bases lay outside the gene matches. There are 14 residues in the CDR3.

The chain recombines TRBV4-2 with TRBJ1-2; D gene unclear. Germline loops: CDR1 LGHNA, CDR2 YNFKEQ. There are 14 residues in the CDR3. V shed 0 bases and J shed 5 bases, with 10 bases lying between them. The CDR3 protein is CASSQEMGLYGYTF. The CDR3, as DNA: TGTGCCAGCAGCCAAGAGATGGGTCTTTATGGCTACACCTTC.

This clone has just a few counts. The rearrangement uses TRBV7-6 and TRBJ1-2, with D possibly TRBD1 on 5 matching bases. The CDR3 covers 13 residues. With 5 bases removed from V and 2 bases from J, the gap between germline ends came to 9 bases. Germline CDR1 and CDR2: SGHVS and FNYEAQ. The CDR3 nucleotides read TGTGCCAGCAGCATACAGGAGAACTATGGCTACACCTTC. It is translated as CASSIQENYGYTF.

This clone was counted between two and nine times. The chain has TRBV7-3 and TRBJ2-1; D unclear. The CDR3 spans 11 residues. V lost 4 bases and J lost 10, with 8 bases in between. Germline lookup yields CDR1 SGHTA and CDR2 FQGTGA. CDR3 nucleotides: TGTGCCAGCAGCTATTATAAGGAGCAGTTCTTC. Residues: CASSYYKEQFF.

By sample share, this clone is large. This same CDR3 is encoded by further DNA sequences in the sample. The chain links TRBV20-1 to TRBJ1-1; D gene unclear. Germline V gene data show CDR1 as DFQATT and CDR2 as SNEGSKA (reference sequence). Trimming left V 1 base short and J 3 bases short, with 3 bases between. The CDR3 is 11 residues long. In DNA, the CDR3 is TGCAGTGCTAGAGCGGACACTGAAGCTTTCTTT. Protein product: CSARADTEAFF.

This clone was counted between two and nine times. The rearrangement links TRBV7-2 to TRBJ2-1, with D possibly TRBD2 on 6 matching bases. This CDR3 comprises 15 residues. Deletions cut 4 bases from V and 2 bases from J, with 12 bases between. Germline V gene data show CDR1 as SGHTA and CDR2 as FQGNSA. CDR3 protein: CASSWTRGTYNEQFF. The CDR3 coding sequence is TGTGCCAGCAGCTGGACGCGGGGAACCTACAATGAGCAGTTCTTC. The full variable domain, its missing parts supplied by reference TRBV7-2 and TRBJ2-1, is GAGVSQSPSNKVTEKGKDVELRCDPISGHTALYWYRQSLGQGLEFLIYFQGNSAPDKSGLPSDRFSAERTGGSVSTLTIQRTQQEDSAVYLCASSWTRGTYNEQFFGPGTRLTVL.

As for this clone: It may be a read error: a sequence one base away is much more abundant. This chain uses TRBV4-2 with TRBJ1-5; 9 bases map to TRBD1. The junction had 15 bases not matched to a gene; V was cut back by 1 base and J by 2 bases. Germline V gene lookup returns CDR1 LGHNA and CDR2 YNFKEQ. The CDR3 length is 20 residues. Here the CDR3 DNA reads TGTGCCAGCAGCCAAGTTGTCCGAGGACAGGGGATGTTGGGCAATCAGCCCCAGCATTTT. Translating it yields CASSQVVRGQGMLGNQPQHF.

This clone was counted only a few times. The chain joins TRBV7-8 to TRBJ2-1; D is unclear. The CDR3 runs to 14 residues. Germline-derived CDR1 and CDR2 are SGHVS and FQNEAQ. Trimming stripped 4 bases from V and 8 bases from J, with 15 bases between. CDR3 nucleotides: TGTGCCAGCAGCTCCCGGACCCCTGGGCATGAGCAGTTCTTC. Its protein is CASSSRTPGHEQFF. Filled out from reference TRBV7-8 and TRBJ2-1, the complete variable domain reads GAGVSQSPRYKVAKRGQDVALRCDPISGHVSLFWYQQALGQGPEFLTYFQNEAQLDKSGLPSDRFFAERPEGSVSTLKIQRTQQEDSAVYLCASSSRTPGHEQFFGPGTRLTVL.

The CDR3 DNA reads TGTGCCAGCAGCCCGTGGACAGGCCGTAATGAAAAACTGTTTTTT. Amino acids: CASSPWTGRNEKLFF. The genes are TRBV7-9 and TRBJ1-4; TRBD1 matches at 7 bases. After removal of 5 bases from V and 4 bases from J, the junction contained 7 bases not matched to a gene. CDR1 and CDR2 (germline): SEHNR, FQNEAQ (reference sequence). The CDR3 covers 15 residues.

This clone was counted a few times. Other nucleotide sequences from this sample produce the same CDR3. V gene TRBV7-3 combines with J gene TRBJ2-2; D may be TRBD2 (7 bases). V was pared by 2 bases and J by 0 bases, with 16 bases between. The CDR3 has 18 residues. CDR1 and CDR2 (germline): SGHTA, FQGTGA. In nucleotides, the CDR3 is TGTGCCAGCAGCTTACGGGGGCGGGGGCTCGCGAACACCGGGGAGCTGTTTTTT. It is translated as CASSLRGRGLANTGELFF.